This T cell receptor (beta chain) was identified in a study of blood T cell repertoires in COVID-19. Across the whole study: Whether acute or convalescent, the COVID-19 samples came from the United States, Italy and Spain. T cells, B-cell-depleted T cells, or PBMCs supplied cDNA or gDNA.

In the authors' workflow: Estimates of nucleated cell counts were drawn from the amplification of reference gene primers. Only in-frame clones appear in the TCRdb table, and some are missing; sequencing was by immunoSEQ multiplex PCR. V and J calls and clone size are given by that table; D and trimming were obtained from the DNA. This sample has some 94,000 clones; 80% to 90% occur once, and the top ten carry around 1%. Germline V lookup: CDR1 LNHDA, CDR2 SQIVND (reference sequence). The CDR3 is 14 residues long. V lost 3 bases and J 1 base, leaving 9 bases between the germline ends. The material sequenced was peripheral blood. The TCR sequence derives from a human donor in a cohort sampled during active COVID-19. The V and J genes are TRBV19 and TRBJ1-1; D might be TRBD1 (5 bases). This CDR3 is CASSMGQANTEAFF. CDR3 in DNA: TGTGCCAGTAGTATGGGGCAAGCGAACACTGAAGCTTTCTTT.